Listed here are 31 T cell receptor beta chains from one sample, sequenced in a study of blood T cell repertoires in COVID-19. The data were produced by immunoSEQ multiplex PCR, yet TCRdb's version contains in-frame clones alone and is incomplete. Seen here are 300,000 to 350,000 clones, 87% observed once, and the top ten hold more than 7.5%. The material sequenced was peripheral blood. All receptors come from a man aged 30-40 years with COVID-19, enrolled during active disease.

This chain uses TRBV7-9 with TRBJ2-4; TRBD2 is a possible D gene (5 bases). This CDR3 has 17 residues. V was shortened by 1 base and J by 1 base, with 14 bases between the two germline ends. Per the germline V gene, CDR1 is SEHNR and CDR2 is FQNEAQ (reference sequence). DNA of the CDR3: TGTGCCAGCAGCTTAGTTGTGGGCGGGTGGGCCAAAAACATTCAGTACTTC. Translating it yields CASSLVVGGWAKNIQYF.

This rearrangement joins TRBV7-9 to TRBJ2-1; 11 bases map to TRBD2. The CDR3 extends over 16 amino acids. Germline CDR1 is SEHNR and CDR2 is FQNEAQ (reference sequence). V shed 4 bases and J 2 bases; nucleotides not matched to a gene: 4. CDR3 residues: CASSSFSGGAYNEQFF. The CDR3 DNA is TGTGCCAGCAGCTCCTTTAGCGGGGGGGCCTACAATGAGCAGTTCTTC.

The chain combines TRBV9 with TRBJ2-1, with D tentatively TRBD1 (6 bases). V dropped 0 bases and J dropped 8 bases, with 21 bases sitting between them. This CDR3 region has 17 residues. The germline V gene has CDR1 SGDLS and CDR2 YYNGEE. CDR3 bases: TGTGCCAGCAGCGTAGTGAGGACAGCGTCCCCGGGCGATGAGCAGTTCTTC. Its protein is CASSVVRTASPGDEQFF.

V usage is TRBV28 and J usage is TRBJ2-3; D is possibly TRBD1 (6 bases). The CDR3 is 15 amino acids. Germline V gene sequence: CDR1 MDHEN, CDR2 SYDVKM. The V end lost 10 bases, the J end lost 2 bases, and 19 bases lay between the germline ends. CDR3 loop: CATGVQGSFTDTQYF. In nucleotides, the CDR3 is TGTGCCACCGGAGTCCAGGGGTCCTTCACAGATACGCAGTATTTT.

The V call is TRBV6-1, the J call TRBJ2-7, with D unclear. The germline CDR1 and CDR2 sequences are MNHNS and SASEGT. V lost 3 bases, J lost 0 bases, and 9 bases lay in between. The CDR3 totals 14 residues. CDR3 residues: CASSDRYSSYEQYF. The CDR3 region has the DNA TGTGCCAGCAGTGATAGGTACAGCTCCTACGAGCAGTACTTC.

The rearrangement uses TRBV27 and TRBJ2-7, with 9 bases lining up with TRBD1. The length of the CDR3 is 16 residues. Germline CDR1 MNHEY, CDR2 SMNVEV (reference sequence). With V trimmed by 5 bases and J by 7 bases, 15 bases remained unmatched. CDR3 loop: CASSPPHRDRAKEQYF. The DNA for the CDR3 is TGTGCCAGCAGTCCACCACACCGGGACAGGGCTAAAGAGCAGTACTTC.

This chain connects TRBV14 to TRBJ2-7; 10 bases align to TRBD2. From germline, CDR1 is SGHDN and CDR2 FVKESK. This CDR3 is 16 amino acids long. The J segment lost 2 bases and the V segment lost 5 bases, leaving 9 bases of the junction unmatched. CDR3 in DNA: TGTGCCAGCAGCTCATTTAGCGGGAGGCATCCCTACGAGCAGTACTTC. This sequence encodes CASSSFSGRHPYEQYF.

V is TRBV6-2 or TRBV6-3 and J is TRBJ2-1, with 10 bases identical to TRBD2. V was clipped by 6 bases and J by 5 bases; unmatched bases: 19. The CDR3 runs 19 residues. Germline lookup yields CDR1 MNHEY and CDR2 SVGEGT. As DNA, the CDR3 is TGTGCCAGCAGCAAACGGAGGGCTAGCGGGAGAGGGGGGGACAATGAGCAGTTCTTC. Translating it yields CASSKRRASGRGGDNEQFF.

The chain joins TRBV6-5 to TRBJ2-7; 10 nucleotides line up with TRBD1. The CDR3 is made up of 14 amino acids. The germline V gene has CDR1 MNHEY and CDR2 SVGAGI. The V gene end was trimmed by 6 bases and the J gene end by 4 bases; junction bases not matched to a gene: 6. The CDR3 protein is CASRRTGGLYEQYF. The CDR3 region has the DNA TGTGCCAGCAGGAGGACAGGGGGTCTATACGAGCAGTACTTC.

The chain has TRBV7-9 and TRBJ2-4; maybe TRBD2 (7 bases). CDR3 size: 13 residues. The germline CDR1 and CDR2 sequences are SEHNR and FQNEAQ (reference sequence). Trimming left V 0 bases short and J 8 bases short, with 8 bases between. CDR3 coding DNA: TGTGCCAGCAGCTTAGCAGGGGGGGACATTCAGTACTTC. Protein: CASSLAGGDIQYF.

V is TRBV7-8 and J is TRBJ1-1; 10 bases agree with TRBD1. Germline CDR1 SGHVS, CDR2 FQNEAQ. The V gene end was trimmed by 4 bases and the J gene end by 11 bases; junction bases not matched to a gene: 10. This CDR3 is built from 14 residues. Written as DNA, the CDR3 is TGTGCCAGCAGCTCGAGGGACAGGGGCTTTTGGGCTTTCTTT. This codes for CASSSRDRGFWAFF.

The chain has TRBV7-7 and TRBJ2-1; no definite D call. Germline values: CDR1 SSHAT, CDR2 FNYEAQ (reference sequence). V was trimmed by 1 base and J by 9 bases, leaving 10 bases between them. This CDR3 spans 13 amino acids. CDR3 sequence: CASSLGDYSEQFF. The CDR3 DNA reads as TGTGCCAGCAGCTTAGGAGATTATAGTGAGCAGTTCTTC.

This rearrangement joins TRBV9 to TRBJ2-1; no clear D gene. V was shortened by 0 bases and J by 2 bases, with 3 bases between the two germline ends. There are 13 residues in the CDR3. Germline lookup yields CDR1 SGDLS and CDR2 YYNGEE. The CDR3 protein is CASSVGAYNEQFF. The CDR3 nucleotides read TGTGCCAGCAGCGTAGGCGCCTACAATGAGCAGTTCTTC.

This chain connects TRBV18 to TRBJ1-1, with TRBD1 matching over 10 bases. The CDR3 length is 13 residues. Germline values: CDR1 KGHSH, CDR2 LQKENI. V shed 8 bases and J 4 bases; nucleotides not matched to a gene: 4. CDR3 sequence reads: CASQGQGGTEAFF. DNA for the CDR3: TGTGCCAGCCAAGGACAGGGGGGCACTGAAGCTTTCTTT.

The CDR3 DNA reads TGTGCCACAAGACAGGGGTCGCAAATCACTGAAGCTTTCTTT. Its translation is CATRQGSQITEAFF. The V call is TRBV6-5, the J call TRBJ1-1; 8 bases are a match to TRBD1. The CDR3 is 14 amino acids. V lost 10 bases to trimming and J lost 4 bases; unmatched junction nucleotides: 11. Germline CDR1 reads MNHEY; CDR2 reads SVGAGI.

This chain uses TRBV5-4 with TRBJ1-2; a weak D match, TRBD1 (5 bases). Germline V gene lookup returns CDR1 SGHNT and CDR2 YYREEE (reference sequence). Trimming left V 4 bases short and J 0 bases short, with 13 bases between. The CDR3 length is 15 residues. The CDR3 DNA sequence: TGTGCCAGCAGCCCGGCGGGGGAAACTAACTATGGCTACACCTTC. Translation gives CASSPAGETNYGYTF. The whole variable domain, remainder taken from reference TRBV5-4 and TRBJ1-2, is ETGVTQSPTHLIKTRGQQVTLRCSSQSGHNTVSWYQQALGQGPQFIFQYYREEENGRGNFPPRFSGLQFPNYSSELNVNALELDDSALYLCASSPAGETNYGYTFGSGTRLTVV.

The chain combines TRBV5-1 with TRBJ2-1; 13 nucleotides agree with TRBD2. V lost 1 base to trimming and J lost 4 bases; unmatched junction nucleotides: 5. The CDR3 spans 17 residues. CDR1 and CDR2 from the germline V gene are SGHRS and YFSETQ. The CDR3 region is CASSLLLTSGGYNEQFF. The CDR3 bases are TGCGCCAGCAGCTTGTTGCTGACTAGCGGGGGGTACAATGAGCAGTTCTTC.

The V gene is TRBV11-3, the J gene TRBJ2-1; a weak D match, TRBD2 (6 bases). Between the trimmed V and J ends, which lost 4 bases and 5 bases, there was a span of 21 bases. Germline V gene data show CDR1 as SGHNT and CDR2 as YENEEA. This CDR3 comprises 17 residues. The CDR3 sequence: CASSYRFGTLANNEQFF. In nucleotides, the CDR3 is TGTGCCAGCAGCTACCGTTTCGGGACTTTGGCCAACAATGAGCAGTTCTTC.

V and J are TRBV6-6 and TRBJ2-2; 7 positions agree with TRBD2. Unmatched junction bases numbered 7, after V lost 7 bases and J lost 2 bases. The CDR3 loop spans 15 amino acids. Germline V gene lookup returns CDR1 MNHNY and CDR2 SVGAGI (reference sequence). The CDR3: CASTQTSHNTGELFF. The CDR3 region has the DNA TGTGCCAGCACTCAGACTAGCCATAACACCGGGGAGCTGTTTTTT.

The chain carries TRBV19 and TRBJ2-2; 9 positions agree with TRBD1. Germline V CDR1 and CDR2: LNHDA, SQIVND (reference sequence). The CDR3 loop spans 15 amino acids. With V trimmed by 6 bases and J by 1 base, 3 bases remained unmatched. The CDR3 nucleotides are TGTGCCAGTAGGGCGGGACAGGGGAACACCGGGGAGCTGTTTTTT. Its protein is CASRAGQGNTGELFF. The full variable domain, with the rest looked up from reference TRBV19 and TRBJ2-2, is DGGITQSPKYLFRKEGQNVTLSCEQNLNHDAMYWYRQDPGQGLRLIYYSQIVNDFQKGDIAEGYSVSREKKESFPLTVTSAQKNPTAFYLCASRAGQGNTGELFFGEGSRLTVL.

The rearrangement uses TRBV28 and TRBJ2-7, with D maybe TRBD1 (6 bases). Germline V gene sequence: CDR1 MDHEN, CDR2 SYDVKM. V was shortened by 6 bases and J by 5 bases, with 11 bases between the two germline ends. The CDR3 loop spans 12 amino acids. The CDR3 DNA follows: TGTGCCAGCAGGCACAGGGATGACGAGCAGTACTTC. Amino acid sequence: CASRHRDDEQYF.

This sequence joins TRBV28 and TRBJ1-2, with 11 nucleotides matching TRBD1. Germline CDR1 reads MDHEN; CDR2 reads SYDVKM. V gave up 1 base and J gave up 8 bases; unmatched junction bases: 24. There are 21 residues in the CDR3. Here the CDR3 reads CASSLSQDRGRRERGRHGYTF. As DNA, the CDR3 is TGTGCCAGCAGTTTATCCCAGGACAGGGGGCGCCGGGAACGTGGGCGCCACGGCTACACCTTC.

The chain joins TRBV6-5 to TRBJ2-5, with 8 nucleotides matching TRBD1. The germline gives CDR1 MNHEY, CDR2 SVGAGI. V dropped 1 base and J dropped 2; count of bases not matched to a gene: 3. CDR3 length equals 15 residues. The CDR3, as DNA: TGTGCCAGCAGTTACTACCGACAGGGGCAAGAGACCCAGTACTTC. This encodes CASSYYRQGQETQYF.

The genes are TRBV6-6 and TRBJ2-2; 12 bases agree with TRBD1. The V segment lost 11 bases and the J segment 1 base; nucleotides outside the gene matches: 2. Germline V gene lookup returns CDR1 MNHNY and CDR2 SVGAGI (reference sequence). This CDR3 has 14 residues. The DNA of the CDR3 is TGTGCCGGGACAGGGGGCGAGAACACCGGGGAGCTGTTTTTT. This gives the protein CAGTGGENTGELFF.

Here the CDR3 reads CASSPTSGQGHFEQYF. For the CDR3, the DNA is TGTGCCAGCAGCCCCACCTCTGGACAGGGACATTTCGAGCAGTACTTC. The chain combines TRBV7-3 with TRBJ2-7; 8 bases match TRBD1. Trimming cost V 5 bases and J 6 bases; bases outside gene matches: 15. This CDR3 has 16 residues. Germline V gives CDR1 SGHTA, CDR2 FQGTGA.

This clone came up once. The J gene is TRBJ2-7, the V gene TRBV7-8; TRBD2 is a possible D gene (6 bases). Germline CDR1 is SGHVS and CDR2 is FQNEAQ. This CDR3 comprises 15 residues. V lost 4 bases, J lost 2 bases, and 15 bases lay in between. Here the CDR3 reads CASSYRDSYPYEQYF. CDR3 coding DNA: TGTGCCAGCAGCTACCGGGACTCTTACCCCTACGAGCAGTACTTC.

V usage is TRBV5-6 and J usage is TRBJ1-6; D is perhaps TRBD1 (5 bases). V was trimmed by 4 bases and J by 0 bases, leaving 14 bases between them. Germline CDR1 and CDR2: SGHDT and YYEEEE. This CDR3 region has 17 residues. The CDR3 sequence is CASSGLRESSYNSPLHF. The CDR3 nucleotides read TGTGCCAGCAGCGGCCTCAGGGAAAGCTCCTATAATTCACCCCTCCACTTT. Full variable domain (rest looked up from reference TRBV5-6 and TRBJ1-6): DAGVTQSPTHLIKTRGQQVTLRCSPKSGHDTVSWYQQALGQGPQFIFQYYEEEERQRGNFPDRFSGHQFPNYSSELNVNALLLGDSALYLCASSGLRESSYNSPLHFGNGTRLTVT.

The chain carries TRBV5-6 and TRBJ2-5, with D perhaps matching TRBD1 (7 bases). The CDR3 spans 15 residues. Germline V gene lookup returns CDR1 SGHDT and CDR2 YYEEEE. V was pared by 3 bases and J by 5 bases, with 17 bases between. In DNA form, the CDR3 reads TGTGCCAGCAGCTGGGGACAGCGGGTCCGCGAGACCCAGTACTTC. Its translation: CASSWGQRVRETQYF. Complete variable domain (other parts from reference TRBV5-6 and TRBJ2-5): DAGVTQSPTHLIKTRGQQVTLRCSPKSGHDTVSWYQQALGQGPQFIFQYYEEEERQRGNFPDRFSGHQFPNYSSELNVNALLLGDSALYLCASSWGQRVRETQYFGPGTRLLVL.

This chain uses TRBV7-2 with TRBJ2-2, with D maybe TRBD1 (7 bases). This CDR3 region has 15 residues. Germline CDR1 SGHTA, CDR2 FQGNSA. V was cut by 8 bases and J by 2 bases, with 15 bases left in between. CDR3 DNA: TGTGCCAGCTGGAGGGGGCCTCCTAACACCGGGGAGCTGTTTTTT. Protein: CASWRGPPNTGELFF. Combining the CDR3 with reference TRBV7-2 and TRBJ2-2 gives the whole variable domain GAGVSQSPSNKVTEKGKDVELRCDPISGHTALYWYRQSLGQGLEFLIYFQGNSAPDKSGLPSDRFSAERTGGSVSTLTIQRTQQEDSAVYLCASWRGPPNTGELFFGEGSRLTVL.

The genes are TRBV25-1 and TRBJ2-7; D is possibly TRBD2 (6 bases). There are 14 residues in the CDR3. Germline CDR1 reads MGHDK; CDR2 reads SYGVNS. The ends were cut back, 2 bases at V and 5 bases at J, with 13 bases in the middle. The CDR3 is CASSEDLREDEQYF. The CDR3 region has the DNA TGTGCCAGCAGTGAAGATTTGCGGGAAGACGAGCAGTACTTC.

The V and J genes are TRBV4-2 and TRBJ2-3, with a weak D call TRBD1 (5 bases). The germline V gene encodes CDR1 LGHNA and CDR2 YNFKEQ. V was clipped by 4 bases and J by 2 bases, with 7 bases between them. The CDR3 extends over 13 amino acids. The CDR3 coding sequence is TGTGCCAGCAGCCGACAGAACACAGATACGCAGTATTTT. Its translation: CASSRQNTDTQYF.